The present entry profiles one T cell receptor beta chain with its context. Its matching antigen is unknown. One end of the junction fails to match germline, which may point to a read error. These data are taken from a study of identical twins. Study outcomes and limitations: Models came in too low on out-of-frame TCR alpha sharing in monozygotic twins. Weaker excess sharing between twins was seen in beta out-of-frame sequences. Part of the zero-insertion signal could reflect confounding by invariant MAIT and iNKT cells.

TCRdb re-derived calls from the 5' RACE reads in MiXCR, one entry per CDR3 protein. The sample yields about 530,000 distinct CDR3 sequences, around 15% seen once. All of the donors were Caucasians in good health. Germline loops: CDR1 LGHDT, CDR2 YNNKEL (reference sequence). The CDR3 covers 15 residues. In addition, the sample was reused for a study of yellow fever vaccine responses in identical twins.

What was sequenced was CD4+ T cells sorted from blood. This TCR was sampled from a woman aged 18 to 35 in good health. The V gene is TRBV3-1, the J gene TRBJ2-7; the D gene is possibly TRBD2 (6 bases). The DNA for the CDR3 is TGTGCCTGCAGCCAAGAAATCGGGAGACGCGACGAGCAGTACTTC. Translating gives CACSQEIGRRDEQYF.